This T cell receptor beta chain was documented in a study of T cell changes during pregnancy in multiple sclerosis. Looked up from germline, CDR1 is SGDLS and CDR2 is YYNGEE. V dropped 4 bases and J dropped 7 bases, with 17 bases sitting between them. CDR3 length equals 15 residues. Sequencing was performed with immunoSEQ multiplex PCR; in TCRdb, only in-frame clones are kept and a portion is missing. The sample contains around 39,000 clones, about 92% of which appear only once. The source is a female donor in good health, enrolled as a control in a pregnancy study. The specimen was CD4+ T cells from peripheral blood mononuclear cells, collected in the third trimester of pregnancy. The gene calls are TRBV9 and TRBJ1-4; D uncertain. As DNA, the CDR3 is TGTGCCAGCAGCATAGGAGGGTCGGGCGTTGAAAAACTGTTTTTT. Its translation: CASSIGGSGVEKLFF.